These 23 T cell receptor beta chains were all obtained from the same sample, sequenced in a study of cytomegalovirus exposure and HLA in healthy donors. The method was immunoSEQ multiplex PCR; TCRdb's version includes in-frame clones alone and lacks a portion of them. The table records 260,000 or so clones, roughly 88% of them present only once. The sequencing sample was made of PBMCs. Receptors were obtained from a woman in her 30s in good health and CMV-seronegative.

CDR3 loop: CASSQVAGSTDTQYF. For the CDR3, the DNA is TGTGCCAGCTCCCAGGTAGCGGGTAGCACAGATACGCAGTATTTT. The chain carries TRBV9 and TRBJ2-3, with 7 nucleotides matching TRBD2. Germline lookup yields CDR1 SGDLS and CDR2 YYNGEE. With V trimmed by 7 bases and J by 0 bases, 8 bases remained unmatched. The CDR3 extends over 15 amino acids.

V is TRBV5-1 and J is TRBJ2-3; no reliable D call. The CDR3 length is 15 residues. Trimming removed 0 bases at V and 1 base at J, with 9 bases between. The germline CDR1 and CDR2 sequences are SGHRS and YFSETQ. This CDR3 reads CASSLDLGGTDTQYF. In nucleotides, the CDR3 is TGCGCCAGCAGCTTGGACTTAGGAGGCACAGATACGCAGTATTTT. Drawing the rest from reference TRBV5-1 and TRBJ2-3, the complete variable domain is KAGVTQTPRYLIKTRGQQVTLSCSPISGHRSVSWYQQTPGQGLQFLFEYFSETQRNKGNFPGRFSGRQFSNSRSEMNVSTLELGDSALYLCASSLDLGGTDTQYFGPGTRLTVL.

CDR3 bases: TGTGCCAGCAGCTTAGACCCTCGTTATTACAATGAGCAGTTCTTC. Translated: CASSLDPRYYNEQFF. The chain recombines TRBV11-3 with TRBJ2-1; D unresolved. Germline-derived CDR1 and CDR2 are SGHNT and YENEEA. CDR3 length equals 15 residues. The germline V and J ends were trimmed by 0 bases and 4 bases, with 10 bases remaining between them.

The chain uses TRBV2 and TRBJ1-1, with D possibly TRBD1 on 6 matching bases. Germline V gene sequence: CDR1 SNHLY, CDR2 FYNNEI. The CDR3 extends over 14 amino acids. Trimming left V 6 bases short and J 3 bases short, with 14 bases between. The CDR3 sequence: CASRTSGVDTEAFF. The DNA for the CDR3 is TGTGCCAGCAGGACATCAGGGGTGGACACTGAAGCTTTCTTT.

This clone was seen many times. V and J are TRBV12-5 and TRBJ2-7, with a weak D call TRBD2 (6 bases). The CDR3 loop spans 14 amino acids. The germline V gene has CDR1 LGHNT and CDR2 FRNRAP. V was pared by 3 bases and J by 2 bases, with 11 bases between. The CDR3 region is CASGFTGGTYEQYF. The CDR3 DNA follows: TGTGCTAGTGGTTTCACTGGGGGGACCTACGAGCAGTACTTC. The variable domain in full, completed from reference TRBV12-5 and TRBJ2-7, reads DARVTQTPRHKVTEMGQEVTMRCQPILGHNTVFWYRQTMMQGLELLAYFRNRAPLDDSGMPKDRFSAEMPDATLATLKIQPSEPRDSAVYFCASGFTGGTYEQYFGPGTRLTVT.

This clone was picked up one time. The rearrangement joins TRBV7-3 to TRBJ2-5; no firm D call. Germline-derived CDR1 and CDR2 are SGHTA and FQGTGA. The CDR3 consists of 13 residues. V lost 5 bases to trimming and J lost 0 bases, with 7 bases between them. In nucleotides, the CDR3 is TGTGCCAGCAGCCCCGGGCACCAAGAGACCCAGTACTTC. Translating gives CASSPGHQETQYF.

The chain couples TRBV5-1 to TRBJ1-2; D gene ambiguous. The CDR3 loop spans 19 amino acids. Germline assignment: CDR1 SGHRS and CDR2 YFSETQ. V shed 0 bases and J shed 3 bases, with 24 bases lying between them. As DNA, the CDR3 is TGCGCCAGCAGCTTGGTTACAATATGGTCGCCAACAGAGGACTATGGCTACACCTTC. Translation gives CASSLVTIWSPTEDYGYTF.

This rearrangement joins TRBV7-3 to TRBJ1-1, with D hard to call. Germline V CDR1 and CDR2: SGHTA, FQGTGA. The CDR3 spans 13 residues. Trimming cost V 4 bases and J 4 bases, with 10 bases left between them. The CDR3 spells CASSSDPVTEAFF. CDR3 bases: TGTGCCAGCAGCTCGGACCCTGTCACTGAAGCTTTCTTT.

The genes are TRBV5-6 and TRBJ2-7, with 14 bases lining up with TRBD2. V shed 5 bases and J 2 bases; nucleotides not matched to a gene: 15. The germline CDR1 and CDR2 sequences are SGHDT and YYEEEE. The CDR3 is 19 amino acids. The CDR3 protein is CASSEKTSGRASRAYEQYF. The DNA for the CDR3 is TGTGCCAGCAGTGAAAAGACTAGCGGGAGGGCCTCCCGGGCCTACGAGCAGTACTTC. Looking up the rest from reference TRBV5-6 and TRBJ2-7 gives the full variable domain: DAGVTQSPTHLIKTRGQQVTLRCSPKSGHDTVSWYQQALGQGPQFIFQYYEEEERQRGNFPDRFSGHQFPNYSSELNVNALLLGDSALYLCASSEKTSGRASRAYEQYFGPGTRLTVT.

This clone was recorded once. Here the CDR3 DNA reads TGCGCCAGCAGCCAAGTTCTAGCGGGGTCCTACAATGAGCAGTTCTTC. Translation: CASSQVLAGSYNEQFF. The chain recombines TRBV4-3 with TRBJ2-1; 9 bases align to TRBD2. V was clipped by 1 base and J by 1 base; unmatched bases: 2. The CDR3 is made up of 16 amino acids. The germline V gene encodes CDR1 LGHNA and CDR2 YSLEER.

The genes are TRBV29-1 and TRBJ2-1; 7 bases are shared with TRBD1. V lost 5 bases and J lost 8; bases outside the gene matches: 9. CDR3 length equals 13 residues. CDR1 and CDR2 from the germline V gene are SQVTM and ANQGSEA. CDR3 in amino acids: CSVYRGQRDEQFF. The CDR3 bases are TGCAGCGTTTACAGGGGCCAGCGAGATGAGCAGTTCTTC.

The chain combines TRBV7-6 with TRBJ2-3; perhaps TRBD1 as D (5 bases). Trimming took off 2 bases at V and 3 bases at J, with 9 bases between the two ends. Germline V gives CDR1 SGHVS, CDR2 FNYEAQ. This CDR3 comprises 14 residues. CDR3 nucleotides: TGTGCCAGCAGCTTATTGGCAGGGACAGATACGCAGTATTTT. Protein: CASSLLAGTDTQYF.

V is TRBV7-9 and J is TRBJ2-1; TRBD2 agrees at 14 bases. The germline V gene has CDR1 SEHNR and CDR2 FQNEAQ (reference sequence). This CDR3 spans 17 amino acids. V lost 3 bases to trimming and J lost 8 bases; unmatched junction nucleotides: 9. Here the CDR3 DNA reads TGTGCCAGCAGCTTGGGGGGACTAGCGGGAGATTTACATGAGCAGTTCTTC. It codes for CASSLGGLAGDLHEQFF.

CDR3 in amino acids: CASSPQGQAEGNTIYF. CDR3 DNA: TGTGCCAGCAGCCCCCAAGGACAGGCGGAGGGAAACACCATATATTTT. This sequence joins TRBV9 and TRBJ1-3, with TRBD1 identical over 7 bases. After removal of 4 bases from V and 4 bases from J, the junction contained 11 bases not matched to a gene. The germline V gene has CDR1 SGDLS and CDR2 YYNGEE. The CDR3 spans 16 residues.

V usage is TRBV5-6 and J usage is TRBJ2-1, with TRBD1 matching 7 bases. The V and J ends lost 5 bases and 6 bases, in that order; junction bases with no gene match: 11. CDR1 and CDR2 from the germline V gene are SGHDT and YYEEEE. CDR3 length: 15 amino acids. CDR3 protein: CASRKTGENFNEQFF. For the CDR3, the DNA is TGTGCCAGCAGAAAAACAGGGGAAAATTTCAATGAGCAGTTCTTC. Variable domain in full (rest from reference TRBV5-6 and TRBJ2-1): DAGVTQSPTHLIKTRGQQVTLRCSPKSGHDTVSWYQQALGQGPQFIFQYYEEEERQRGNFPDRFSGHQFPNYSSELNVNALLLGDSALYLCASRKTGENFNEQFFGPGTRLTVL.

The chain combines TRBV19 with TRBJ2-1; 8 nucleotides match TRBD1. Germline-derived CDR1 and CDR2 are LNHDA and SQIVND (reference sequence). The CDR3 has 20 residues. V dropped 4 bases and J dropped 3; count of bases not matched to a gene: 20. The CDR3 region is CASSNLDRADYRGYYNEQFF. DNA for the CDR3: TGTGCCAGTAGTAACCTGGACAGGGCCGACTACAGGGGTTACTACAATGAGCAGTTCTTC.

This chain uses TRBV28 with TRBJ1-2; 7 nucleotides line up with TRBD1. The ends lost 6 bases at V and 10 bases at J; junction bases unmatched: 11. This CDR3 has 13 residues. The germline CDR1 and CDR2 sequences are MDHEN and SYDVKM. The CDR3 coding sequence is TGTGCCAGCAGAGACAGGGAGGAAGTGGCCTACACCTTC. Translating it yields CASRDREEVAYTF.

The chain couples TRBV4-2 to TRBJ1-5; 10 bases are a match to TRBD1. J lost 6 bases, V lost 5 bases, and 4 bases had no gene match. Germline V CDR1 and CDR2: LGHNA, YNFKEQ. This CDR3 spans 14 amino acids. The CDR3 spells CASSETGGGQPQHF. CDR3 in DNA: TGTGCCAGCAGCGAGACAGGGGGCGGTCAGCCCCAGCATTTT.

The CDR3 here is CASSDRSTEAFF. CDR3 DNA: TGTGCCAGCAGTGACAGATCCACTGAAGCTTTCTTT. V usage is TRBV2 and J usage is TRBJ1-1; D ambiguous. Germline V gives CDR1 SNHLY, CDR2 FYNNEI. This CDR3 contains 12 residues. Trimming took 3 bases from V and 4 from J, leaving 6 bases between them.

The chain employs TRBV19 and TRBJ2-1; tentatively, D is TRBD2 (5 bases). Germline values: CDR1 LNHDA, CDR2 SQIVND (reference sequence). This CDR3 comprises 15 residues. Between the trimmed V and J ends, which lost 3 bases and 5 bases, there was a span of 14 bases. The CDR3 here is CASSISGYNDNEQFF. The CDR3 DNA reads as TGTGCCAGTAGTATTTCGGGGTACAATGACAATGAGCAGTTCTTC.

The chain is built from TRBV28 and TRBJ2-5; tentatively, D is TRBD2 (6 bases). The CDR3 sequence is 15 residues long. Germline CDR1 is MDHEN and CDR2 is SYDVKM. The germline V and J ends were trimmed by 6 bases and 2 bases, with 16 bases remaining between them. CDR3 in amino acids: CASRVGGIGQETQYF. The CDR3 bases are TGTGCCAGCAGGGTAGGAGGGATCGGGCAAGAGACCCAGTACTTC.

The rearrangement links TRBV2 to TRBJ2-7; D might be TRBD2 (6 bases). Trimming removed 6 bases at V and 2 bases at J, with 17 bases between. CDR1 is SNHLY, CDR2 FYNNEI, per germline. The CDR3 runs 15 residues. CDR3 region: CASRDPGLPAYEQYF. CDR3 sequence (DNA): TGTGCCAGCAGGGACCCGGGACTCCCGGCCTACGAGCAGTACTTC. Together with reference TRBV2 and TRBJ2-7, the CDR3 gives the full variable domain: EPEVTQTPSHQVTQMGQEVILRCVPISNHLYFYWYRQILGQKVEFLVSFYNNEISEKSEIFDDQFSVERPDGSNFTLKIRSTKLEDSAMYFCASRDPGLPAYEQYFGPGTRLTVT.

The J gene is TRBJ2-7, the V gene TRBV20-1, with unresolved D. Trimming removed 3 bases from V and 5 bases from J, with 8 bases in between. This CDR3 contains 11 residues. Germline V gene sequence: CDR1 DFQATT, CDR2 SNEGSKA (reference sequence). DNA of the CDR3: TGCAGTGCTAGCATGCAACACGAGCAGTACTTC. Its translation is CSASMQHEQYF.